Presented here are 5 T cell receptor beta chains from one specimen sequenced in a study of blood T cell repertoires in COVID-19 (dated by TCRdb to 2018 to 2021). Library construction relied on the immunoSEQ multiplex PCR assay. Here the immuneACCESS table is served through TCRdb, limited to in-frame sequences with V and J called. Missing clones are a known gap in these copies; in checked studies unresolved V genes cover under half, and the rest lacks a known reason. The sample table lists under 200,000 clones, roughly 84% of them with a count of one. The ten largest clones take up more than 1.5% of the sample. The sequenced material came from peripheral blood. The receptors here all came from a human donor in a cohort sampled during active COVID-19.

The chain employs TRBV6-4 and TRBJ2-7; the D gene is possibly TRBD2 (5 bases). Germline V gene sequence: CDR1 MRHNA, CDR2 SNTAGT. This CDR3 has 13 residues. The V end lost 6 bases, the J end lost 6 bases, and 15 bases lay between the germline ends. The CDR3 DNA reads as TGTGCCAGCAGCCCCGAGGGCCTCGGCGAGCAGTACTTC. Translation: CASSPEGLGEQYF.

This chain connects TRBV27 to TRBJ1-2; 7 bases align to TRBD1. CDR1 and CDR2 from the germline V gene are MNHEY and SMNVEV (reference sequence). The CDR3 contains 13 residues. V shed 5 bases, J shed 5 bases, and the junction held 5 bases outside the gene matches. CDR3 protein: CASSVGGPYGYTF. The DNA of the CDR3 is TGTGCCAGCAGTGTAGGGGGCCCATATGGCTACACCTTC.

This clone was seen a few times. The chain links TRBV2 to TRBJ2-7, with D maybe TRBD1 (6 bases). Germline V gives CDR1 SNHLY, CDR2 FYNNEI. V lost 2 bases to trimming and J lost 4 bases, with 15 bases between them. The CDR3 runs to 15 residues. CDR3 loop: CASSERTYREYEQYF. The CDR3 bases are TGTGCCAGCAGTGAAAGAACCTACAGGGAGTACGAGCAGTACTTC.

This chain connects TRBV4-1 to TRBJ2-7; D perhaps matches TRBD2 (6 bases). The length of the CDR3 is 15 residues. Germline CDR1 MGHRA, CDR2 YSYEKL. Trimming stripped 0 bases from V and 6 bases from J, with 15 bases between. The CDR3 loop is CASSQEPTSWGEQYF. The CDR3 DNA is TGCGCCAGCAGCCAAGAGCCGACTAGTTGGGGCGAGCAGTACTTC.

The chain links TRBV3-1 (or the pseudogene TRBV3-2) to TRBJ2-1, with 7 bases fitting TRBD1. Germline V gene data show CDR1 as LGHDT and CDR2 as YNNKEL (reference sequence). CDR3 length: 15 residues. Germline trimming cut 4 bases from V and 2 bases from J; bases unmatched to any gene: 5. For the CDR3, the DNA is TGTGCCAGCAGCCCATTGGGGACAGCCTACAATGAGCAGTTCTTC. Translation gives CASSPLGTAYNEQFF.